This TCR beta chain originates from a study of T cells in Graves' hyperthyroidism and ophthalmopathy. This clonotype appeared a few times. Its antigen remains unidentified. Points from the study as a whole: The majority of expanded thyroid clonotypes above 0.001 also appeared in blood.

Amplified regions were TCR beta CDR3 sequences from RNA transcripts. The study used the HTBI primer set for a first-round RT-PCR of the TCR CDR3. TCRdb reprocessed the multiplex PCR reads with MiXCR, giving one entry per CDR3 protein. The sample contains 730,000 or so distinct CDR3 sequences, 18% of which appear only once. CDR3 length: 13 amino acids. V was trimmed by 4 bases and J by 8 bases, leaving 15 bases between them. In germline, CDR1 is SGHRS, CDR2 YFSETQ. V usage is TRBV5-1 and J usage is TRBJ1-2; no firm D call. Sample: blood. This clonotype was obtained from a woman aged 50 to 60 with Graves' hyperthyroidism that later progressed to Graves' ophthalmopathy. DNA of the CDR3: TGCGCCAGCAGCGTGGGCCCGTCGGGCGGCTACACCTTC. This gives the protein CASSVGPSGGYTF.